These 27 T cell receptor beta chains share one sample of origin, sequenced in a study of identical twins. Via MiXCR, TCRdb re-called the 5' RACE reads, giving one row per CDR3 protein. The sample has about 480,000 distinct CDR3 sequences, approximately 15% seen once. This same sample was also part of a study on yellow fever vaccine responses in identical twins.

Input material: CD4+ T cells sorted from blood. The receptors stem from a woman younger than 35 in good health.

This chain connects TRBV15 to TRBJ2-3; 13 positions agree with TRBD2. The V gene's germline CDR1 is LNHNV and CDR2 YYDKDF (reference sequence). J gave up 0 bases and V 0 bases, and 6 bases lay outside the gene matches. The CDR3 has 19 residues. The CDR3 DNA reads as TGTGCCACCAGCAGAGATGTACTAGCGGGAGGGCCGAGCACAGATACGCAGTATTTT. This encodes CATSRDVLAGGPSTDTQYF. Drawing the rest from reference TRBV15 and TRBJ2-3, the complete variable domain is DAMVIQNPRYQVTQFGKPVTLSCSQTLNHNVMYWYQQKSSQAPKLLFHYYDKDFNNEADTPDNFQSRRPNTSFCFLDIRSPGLGDTAMYLCATSRDVLAGGPSTDTQYFGPGTRLTVL.

The chain combines TRBV5-1 with TRBJ2-7; tentatively, D is TRBD1 (6 bases). CDR1 and CDR2 (germline): SGHRS, YFSETQ. This CDR3 has 11 amino acids. Deletions cut 7 bases from V and 5 bases from J, with 10 bases between. CDR3 sequence (DNA): TGCGCCAGCGCACAGGGCCACGAGCAGTACTTC. Its protein is CASAQGHEQYF.

V usage is TRBV7-9 and J usage is TRBJ2-3; TRBD2 agrees at 12 bases. V trimming: 5 bases; J trimming: 4 bases; junction bases outside the gene matches: 7. The germline V gene encodes CDR1 SEHNR and CDR2 FQNEAQ (reference sequence). This CDR3 contains 16 residues. The CDR3 bases are TGTGCCAGCAGCCCGACTAGCGGGAGAAGTCCAGATACGCAGTATTTT. Amino acids: CASSPTSGRSPDTQYF. The variable domain in full, with the rest retrieved from reference TRBV7-9 and TRBJ2-3, is DTGVSQNPRHKITKRGQNVTFRCDPISEHNRLYWYRQTLGQGPEFLTYFQNEAQLEKSRLLSDRFSAERPKGSFSTLEIQRTEQGDSAMYLCASSPTSGRSPDTQYFGPGTRLTVL.

There are a few counts of this clonotype. The V gene is TRBV6-1, the J gene TRBJ2-1; D ambiguous. This CDR3 comprises 12 residues. The germline CDR1 and CDR2 sequences are MNHNS and SASEGT. V shed 3 bases and J shed 9 bases, with 9 bases lying between them. CDR3: CASSEMGAEQFF. CDR3 in DNA: TGTGCCAGCAGTGAGATGGGCGCTGAGCAGTTCTTC.

A few counts support this clonotype. The chain combines TRBV5-1 with TRBJ2-3, with 9 bases matching TRBD2. Germline V gene data show CDR1 as SGHRS and CDR2 as YFSETQ. V was clipped by 4 bases and J by 6 bases; unmatched bases: 12. This CDR3 region has 16 residues. The CDR3 sequence is CASSPPVAGASDTQYF. DNA for the CDR3: TGCGCCAGCAGCCCACCGGTAGCGGGAGCATCGGATACGCAGTATTTT.

This clonotype was picked up a small number of times. V gene TRBV9 combines with J gene TRBJ2-3, with 8 bases matching TRBD2. V was clipped by 4 bases and J by 4 bases; unmatched bases: 14. In germline, CDR1 is SGDLS, CDR2 YYNGEE. This CDR3 is 17 amino acids long. This CDR3 reads CASSTRVGRGAADTQYF. CDR3 DNA sequence: TGTGCCAGCAGCACCCGAGTTGGGCGGGGGGCCGCAGATACGCAGTATTTT. Supplemented by reference TRBV9 and TRBJ2-3, the full variable domain reads DSGVTQTPKHLITATGQRVTLRCSPRSGDLSVYWYQQSLDQGLQFLIQYYNGEERAKGNILERFSAQQFPDLHSELNLSSLELGDSALYFCASSTRVGRGAADTQYFGPGTRLTVL.

In its sample, this clonotype was seen a few times. This chain links TRBV28 with TRBJ1-1, with D possibly being TRBD1 (5 bases). The V end was cut by 3 bases, the J end by 6 bases, with 11 bases between. This CDR3 region has 13 residues. CDR1 and CDR2 (germline): MDHEN, SYDVKM. The CDR3 DNA is TGTGCCAGCAGTTTTCAGGGTAGTGCTGAAGCTTTCTTT. Its translation: CASSFQGSAEAFF.

The rearrangement uses TRBV24-1 and TRBJ2-1; D is unresolved. Between the trimmed V and J ends, which lost 4 bases and 8 bases, there was a span of 8 bases. This CDR3 spans 12 amino acids. Germline V gives CDR1 KGHDR, CDR2 SFDVKD. The CDR3 DNA follows: TGTGCCACCAGTGACCTCATCGATGAGCAGTTCTTC. Translation gives CATSDLIDEQFF.

The J gene is TRBJ2-3, the V gene TRBV20-1, with 13 bases matching TRBD2. With V trimmed by 8 bases and J by 8 bases, 4 bases remained unmatched. The CDR3 runs to 12 residues. Germline V lookup: CDR1 DFQATT, CDR2 SNEGSKA (reference sequence). The CDR3 loop reads CSPGTSGVTQYF. CDR3 sequence (DNA): TGCAGTCCCGGGACTAGCGGGGTTACGCAGTATTTT.

This clonotype turned up a few times. V gene TRBV12-3 or TRBV12-4 combines with J gene TRBJ2-7, with 7 bases matching TRBD2. This CDR3 is built from 13 residues. The V segment lost 3 bases and the J segment 6 bases; nucleotides outside the gene matches: 5. The CDR3 loop reads CASSLAGVPEQYF. The CDR3, as DNA: TGTGCCAGCAGTTTGGCGGGAGTACCCGAGCAGTACTTC.

The V gene is TRBV10-3, the J gene TRBJ2-7; 7 bases fit TRBD1. From germline, CDR1 is ENHRY and CDR2 SYGVKD. The CDR3 spans 16 residues. The V gene end was trimmed by 2 bases and the J gene end by 0 bases; junction bases not matched to a gene: 7. CDR3 loop: CAISEPGQATSYEQYF. The CDR3, as DNA: TGTGCCATCAGTGAGCCCGGACAGGCGACCTCCTACGAGCAGTACTTC.

CDR3 nucleotide sequence: TGCAGTGCTAGGGTGGGGGTGACAGATGCCTACGAGCAGTACTTC. Translating gives CSARVGVTDAYEQYF. This chain connects TRBV20-1 to TRBJ2-7; D possibly uses TRBD1 or TRBD2 (5 bases each). This CDR3 is 15 amino acids long. Germline-derived CDR1 and CDR2 are DFQATT and SNEGSKA (reference sequence). V lost 3 bases and J lost 2, with 17 bases in between.

There are a few counts of this clonotype. CDR3 amino acids: CASSPGLTLQYEQYF. The DNA of the CDR3 is TGTGCCAGCAGCCCGGGACTAACCCTTCAGTACGAGCAGTACTTC. This chain connects TRBV5-5 to TRBJ2-7; 7 bases map to TRBD2. The V gene's germline CDR1 is SGHKS and CDR2 YYEKEE (reference sequence). CDR3 length: 15 residues. V was clipped by 4 bases and J by 4 bases; unmatched bases: 11.

In its sample, this clonotype was seen a few times. This chain uses TRBV11-2 with TRBJ2-7; D is perhaps TRBD2 (5 bases). The CDR3 consists of 18 residues. With 0 bases removed from V and 2 bases from J, the gap between germline ends came to 20 bases. The germline gives CDR1 SGHAT, CDR2 FQNNGV. The chain's CDR3 is CASSLELMDPGWAYEQYF. The DNA of the CDR3 is TGTGCCAGCAGCTTAGAGTTGATGGATCCGGGGTGGGCCTACGAGCAGTACTTC.

This clonotype was seen only a few times. The chain has TRBV4-3 and TRBJ2-1; 14 bases align to TRBD2. J lost 8 bases, V lost 0 bases, and 12 bases had no gene match. Germline CDR1 and CDR2: LGHNA and YSLEER. This CDR3 is 19 amino acids long. The CDR3 protein is CASSQDLIRTSGRLDEQFF. The CDR3 bases are TGCGCCAGCAGCCAAGATCTTATACGGACTAGCGGGAGGCTCGATGAGCAGTTCTTC.

This clonotype was recorded a few times. This chain joins TRBV14 and TRBJ2-3, with TRBD2 matching over 8 bases. With V trimmed by 0 bases and J by 1 base, 21 bases remained unmatched. CDR3 length: 22 amino acids. Germline V gene sequence: CDR1 SGHDN, CDR2 FVKESK. The DNA of the CDR3 is TGTGCCAGCAGCCAAGACCGGTCGTGGAGCGGGGGCCCGCTTAGACGCACAGATACGCAGTATTTT. Protein sequence: CASSQDRSWSGGPLRRTDTQYF.

The chain combines TRBV10-2 with TRBJ2-7; D not certain. V lost 2 bases, J lost 5 bases, and 10 bases lay in between. CDR3 length: 13 amino acids. Germline-derived CDR1 and CDR2 are WSHSY and SAAADI. The CDR3 region is CASSETPRDEQYF. CDR3 nucleotides: TGCGCCAGCAGTGAGACCCCCCGGGACGAGCAGTACTTC.

The genes are TRBV11-2 and TRBJ2-3, with 7 bases aligning to TRBD2. The germline V gene encodes CDR1 SGHAT and CDR2 FQNNGV. The CDR3 totals 15 residues. V lost 6 bases and J lost 1; bases outside the gene matches: 7. The CDR3 reads CASRSWGGGTDTQYF. Here the CDR3 DNA reads TGTGCCAGCAGGTCGTGGGGGGGTGGCACAGATACGCAGTATTTT.

This clonotype occurred a few times. This chain joins TRBV25-1 and TRBJ2-7; D is perhaps TRBD1 (6 bases). CDR1 and CDR2 from the germline V gene are MGHDK and SYGVNS. V was clipped by 6 bases and J by 2 bases, with 20 bases between them. This CDR3 region has 16 residues. As DNA, the CDR3 is TGTGCCAGCAGCCCTACCAGGGGAACCTACGCCTACGAGCAGTACTTC. Its translation: CASSPTRGTYAYEQYF.

The CDR3 loop is CSARPDSYTQYF. CDR3 coding DNA: TGCAGTGCTAGACCGGACAGTTATACGCAGTATTTT. V usage is TRBV20-1 and J usage is TRBJ2-3, with D maybe TRBD1 (6 bases). Trimming cost V 2 bases and J 7 bases, with 10 bases left between them. The CDR3 is made up of 12 amino acids. Germline-derived CDR1 and CDR2 are DFQATT and SNEGSKA (reference sequence).

In this sample, this clonotype turned up many times. The rearrangement links TRBV5-1 to TRBJ2-1; D gene unclear. The CDR3 sequence is 14 residues long. From germline, CDR1 is SGHRS and CDR2 YFSETQ. The ends were cut back, 3 bases at V and 4 bases at J, with 11 bases in the middle. The chain's CDR3 is CASSSTGPYNEQFF. The DNA for the CDR3 is TGCGCCAGCAGCTCCACCGGACCGTACAATGAGCAGTTCTTC.

This clonotype was seen ten or more times. The chain has TRBV5-1 and TRBJ2-7; no reliable D call. V gave up 2 bases and J gave up 3 bases, with 9 bases separating them. Germline V gives CDR1 SGHRS, CDR2 YFSETQ. The CDR3 runs to 13 residues. Here the CDR3 DNA reads TGCGCCAGCAGCTTACCCAGCTACTACGAGCAGTACTTC. Translated: CASSLPSYYEQYF.

Concerning this clonotype: The CDR3 does not close with the conserved phenylalanine or tryptophan, likely indicating a read error. The V and J genes are TRBV3-1 and TRBJ2-5; 8 bases are shared with TRBD2. The germline gives CDR1 LGHDT, CDR2 YNNKEL (reference sequence). The ends lost 4 bases at V and 6 bases at J; junction bases unmatched: 13. The CDR3 runs 16 residues. The CDR3 DNA sequence: TGTGCCAGCAGCCGCCTCACCCCAGCGGGAGCCAAGACCCAGTACTCC. Translation: CASSRLTPAGAKTQYS.

This clonotype appeared a few times. The gene calls are TRBV5-1 and TRBJ2-7, with 9 bases lining up with TRBD1. From germline, CDR1 is SGHRS and CDR2 YFSETQ. The V and J ends lost 6 bases and 3 bases, in that order; junction bases with no gene match: 13. The CDR3 spans 16 residues. The CDR3 reads CASNTGLGTGNYEQYF. The CDR3 bases are TGCGCCAGCAATACCGGATTAGGGACAGGGAACTACGAGCAGTACTTC.

The chain uses TRBV18 and TRBJ2-3; either TRBD1 or TRBD2 may fit D (5 bases each). V was pared by 1 base and J by 4 bases, with 21 bases between. The CDR3 length is 18 residues. Germline CDR1 and CDR2: KGHSH and LQKENI. The CDR3 protein is CASSPLPQGVPGPDTQYF. CDR3 DNA sequence: TGTGCCAGCTCACCACTCCCGCAGGGAGTACCAGGGCCAGATACGCAGTATTTT.

In its sample, this clonotype was seen a few times. This chain links TRBV2 with TRBJ2-5; D remains unclear. The CDR3 extends over 15 amino acids. Trimming pared 3 bases from V and 1 base from J, leaving 12 bases between. CDR1 is SNHLY, CDR2 FYNNEI, per germline. CDR3 protein: CASSEIGSSQETQYF. As DNA, the CDR3 is TGTGCCAGCAGTGAGATCGGGTCTAGCCAAGAGACCCAGTACTTC.

The chain combines TRBV19 with TRBJ2-3; TRBD2 matches at 9 bases. CDR1 is LNHDA and CDR2 is SQIVND in the germline V gene (reference sequence). V shed 3 bases, J shed 5 bases, and the junction held 6 bases outside the gene matches. The CDR3 extends over 15 amino acids. DNA for the CDR3: TGTGCCAGTAGTATGCGCGGGGGGGTATTAGATACGCAGTATTTT. This sequence encodes CASSMRGGVLDTQYF.